The clone carrying this T cell receptor beta chain has only one observation. Its specificity is unknown. Here immunoSEQ multiplex PCR was the method, and the copy in TCRdb shows in-frame clones only, minus some. The repertoire holds more than 70,000 clones, with approximately 86% as singletons. The data are from a study of T cell responses to AZD1222 COVID-19 vaccine. Regarding the study as a whole: Most donors were white British and more were female, and clonal diversity was possibly underestimated. Elevations in Spike-specific TCR breadth and depth followed administration of two AZD1222 doses.

This CDR3 comprises 16 residues. J gave up 2 bases and V 4 bases, and 5 bases lay outside the gene matches. CDR1 is SGHRS, CDR2 YFSETQ, per germline. The genes are TRBV5-1 and TRBJ2-3; 12 bases map to TRBD2. Here the sequenced sample was peripheral blood, taken on day 0 of AZD1222 vaccination. This TCR came from an adult in good health. CDR3 DNA sequence: TGCGCCAGCAGCCGCGGACTAGCGGGGATCACAGATACGCAGTATTTT. Residues: CASSRGLAGITDTQYF.